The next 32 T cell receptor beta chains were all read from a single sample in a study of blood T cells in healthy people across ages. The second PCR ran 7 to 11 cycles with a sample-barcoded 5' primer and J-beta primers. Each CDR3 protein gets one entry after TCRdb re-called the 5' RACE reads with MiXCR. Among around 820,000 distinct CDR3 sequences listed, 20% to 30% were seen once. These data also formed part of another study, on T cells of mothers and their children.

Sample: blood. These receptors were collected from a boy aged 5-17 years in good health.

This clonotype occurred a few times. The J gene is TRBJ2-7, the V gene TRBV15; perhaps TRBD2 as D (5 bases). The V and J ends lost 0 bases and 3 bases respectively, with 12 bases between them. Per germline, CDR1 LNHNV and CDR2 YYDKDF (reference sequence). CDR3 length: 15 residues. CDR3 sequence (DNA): TGTGCCACCAGCAGAGATACGGGGTCGGGCTACGAGCAGTACTTC. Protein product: CATSRDTGSGYEQYF. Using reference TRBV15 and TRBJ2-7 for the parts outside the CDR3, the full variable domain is DAMVIQNPRYQVTQFGKPVTLSCSQTLNHNVMYWYQQKSSQAPKLLFHYYDKDFNNEADTPDNFQSRRPNTSFCFLDIRSPGLGDTAMYLCATSRDTGSGYEQYFGPGTRLTVT.

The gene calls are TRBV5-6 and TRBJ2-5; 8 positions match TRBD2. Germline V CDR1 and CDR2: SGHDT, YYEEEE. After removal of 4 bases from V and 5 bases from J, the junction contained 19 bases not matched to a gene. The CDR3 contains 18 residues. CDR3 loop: CASSEVTGPGGPGETQYF. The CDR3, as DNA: TGTGCCAGCAGCGAGGTGACAGGCCCGGGGGGGCCCGGTGAGACCCAGTACTTC.

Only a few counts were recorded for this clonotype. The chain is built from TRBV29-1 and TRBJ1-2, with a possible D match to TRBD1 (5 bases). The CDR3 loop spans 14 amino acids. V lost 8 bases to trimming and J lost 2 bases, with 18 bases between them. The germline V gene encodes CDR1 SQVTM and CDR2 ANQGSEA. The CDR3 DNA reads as TGCAGCCCTGAGGACGACAGAAGCAACTATGGCTACACCTTC. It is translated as CSPEDDRSNYGYTF.

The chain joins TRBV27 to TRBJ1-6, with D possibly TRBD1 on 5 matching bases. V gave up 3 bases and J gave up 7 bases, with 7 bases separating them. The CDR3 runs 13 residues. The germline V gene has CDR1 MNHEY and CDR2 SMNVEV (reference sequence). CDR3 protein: CASSFQGNSPLHF. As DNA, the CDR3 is TGTGCCAGCAGTTTCCAGGGAAATTCACCCCTCCACTTT.

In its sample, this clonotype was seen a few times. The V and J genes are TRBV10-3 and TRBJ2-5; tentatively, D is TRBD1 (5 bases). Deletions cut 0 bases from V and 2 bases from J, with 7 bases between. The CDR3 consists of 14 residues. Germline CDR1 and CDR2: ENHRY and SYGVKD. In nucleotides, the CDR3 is TGTGCCATCAGTGAGTCAGGGGCGCAAGAGACCCAGTACTTC. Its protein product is CAISESGAQETQYF.

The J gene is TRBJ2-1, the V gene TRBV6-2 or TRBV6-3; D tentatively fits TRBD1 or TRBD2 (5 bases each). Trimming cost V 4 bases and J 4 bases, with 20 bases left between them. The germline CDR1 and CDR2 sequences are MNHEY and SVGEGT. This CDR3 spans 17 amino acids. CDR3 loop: CASSCFEGTLQYNEQFF. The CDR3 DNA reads TGTGCCAGCAGTTGCTTCGAGGGGACCCTCCAATACAATGAGCAGTTCTTC.

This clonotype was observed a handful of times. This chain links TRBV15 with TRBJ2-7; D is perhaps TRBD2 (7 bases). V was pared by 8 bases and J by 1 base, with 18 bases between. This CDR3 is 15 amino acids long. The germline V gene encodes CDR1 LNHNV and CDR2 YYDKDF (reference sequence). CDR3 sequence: CATEAGASGSYEQYF. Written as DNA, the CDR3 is TGTGCCACCGAGGCGGGGGCTAGCGGTTCCTACGAGCAGTACTTC. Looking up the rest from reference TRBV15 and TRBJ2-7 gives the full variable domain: DAMVIQNPRYQVTQFGKPVTLSCSQTLNHNVMYWYQQKSSQAPKLLFHYYDKDFNNEADTPDNFQSRRPNTSFCFLDIRSPGLGDTAMYLCATEAGASGSYEQYFGPGTRLTVT.

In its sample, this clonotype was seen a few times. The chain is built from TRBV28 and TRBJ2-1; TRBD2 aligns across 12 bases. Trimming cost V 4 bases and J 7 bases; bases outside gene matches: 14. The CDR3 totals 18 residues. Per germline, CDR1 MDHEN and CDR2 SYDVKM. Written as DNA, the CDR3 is TGTGCCAGCAGTTGGACTAGCGGGACGGGAAATTTCAGGAATGAGCAGTTCTTC. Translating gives CASSWTSGTGNFRNEQFF.

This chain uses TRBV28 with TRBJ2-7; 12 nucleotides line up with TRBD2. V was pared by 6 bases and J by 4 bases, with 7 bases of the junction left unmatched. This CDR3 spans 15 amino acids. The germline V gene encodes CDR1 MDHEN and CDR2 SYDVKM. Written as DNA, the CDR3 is TGTGCCAGCAGACGACTAGCGGGAGCCAATTACGAGCAGTACTTC. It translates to CASRRLAGANYEQYF.

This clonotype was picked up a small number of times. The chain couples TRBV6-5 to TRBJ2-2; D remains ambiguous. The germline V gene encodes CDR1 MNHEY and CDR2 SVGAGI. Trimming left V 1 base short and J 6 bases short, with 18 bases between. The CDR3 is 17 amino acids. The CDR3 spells CASSYFTALRGAGELFF. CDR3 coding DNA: TGTGCCAGCAGTTACTTTACAGCTTTAAGAGGCGCCGGGGAGCTGTTTTTT.

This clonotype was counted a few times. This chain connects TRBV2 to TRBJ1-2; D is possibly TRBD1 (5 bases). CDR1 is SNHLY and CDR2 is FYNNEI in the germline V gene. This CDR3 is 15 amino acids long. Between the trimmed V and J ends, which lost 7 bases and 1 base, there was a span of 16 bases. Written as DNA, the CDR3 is TGTGCCAGCACGGGGGACCTCCACCTTAACTATGGCTACACCTTC. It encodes CASTGDLHLNYGYTF.

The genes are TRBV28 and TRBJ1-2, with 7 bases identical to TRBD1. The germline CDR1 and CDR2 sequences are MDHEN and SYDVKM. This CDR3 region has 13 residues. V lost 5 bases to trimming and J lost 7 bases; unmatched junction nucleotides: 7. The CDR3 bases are TGTGCCAGCAGTGACGCAGGGGGAGGTGGCTACACCTTC. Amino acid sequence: CASSDAGGGGYTF.

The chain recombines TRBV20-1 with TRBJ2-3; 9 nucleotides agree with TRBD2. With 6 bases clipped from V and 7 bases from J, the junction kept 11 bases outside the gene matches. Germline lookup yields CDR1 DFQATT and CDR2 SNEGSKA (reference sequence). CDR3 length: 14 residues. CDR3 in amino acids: CSAPRAGGFNTQYF. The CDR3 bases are TGCAGTGCCCCGCGGGCGGGAGGGTTCAATACGCAGTATTTT.

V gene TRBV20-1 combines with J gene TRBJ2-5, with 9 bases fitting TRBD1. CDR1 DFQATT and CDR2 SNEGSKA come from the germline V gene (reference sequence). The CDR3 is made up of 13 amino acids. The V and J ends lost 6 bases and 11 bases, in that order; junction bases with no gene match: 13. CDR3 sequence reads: CSAKWTGVNGQYF. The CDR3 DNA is TGCAGTGCCAAATGGACAGGGGTGAACGGGCAGTACTTC.

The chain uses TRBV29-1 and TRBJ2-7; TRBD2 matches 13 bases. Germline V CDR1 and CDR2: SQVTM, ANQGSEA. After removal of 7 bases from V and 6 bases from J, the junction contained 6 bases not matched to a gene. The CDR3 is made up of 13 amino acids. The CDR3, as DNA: TGCAGCGGTAGACTAGCGGGAGGCCTCGAGCAGTACTTC. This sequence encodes CSGRLAGGLEQYF.

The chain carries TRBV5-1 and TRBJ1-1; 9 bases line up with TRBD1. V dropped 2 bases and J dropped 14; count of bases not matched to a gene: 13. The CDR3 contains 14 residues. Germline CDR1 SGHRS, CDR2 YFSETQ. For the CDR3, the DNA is TGCGCCAGCAGCTTCACAGGGGGCGCGACTGAACCCTTCTTT. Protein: CASSFTGGATEPFF.

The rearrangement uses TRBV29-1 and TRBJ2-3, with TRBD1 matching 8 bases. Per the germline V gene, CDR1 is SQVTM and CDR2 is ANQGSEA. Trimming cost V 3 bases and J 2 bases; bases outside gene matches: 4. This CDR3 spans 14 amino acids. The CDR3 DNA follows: TGCAGCGTTGAGGGCAGGGGGCCCACAGATACGCAGTATTTT. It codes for CSVEGRGPTDTQYF.

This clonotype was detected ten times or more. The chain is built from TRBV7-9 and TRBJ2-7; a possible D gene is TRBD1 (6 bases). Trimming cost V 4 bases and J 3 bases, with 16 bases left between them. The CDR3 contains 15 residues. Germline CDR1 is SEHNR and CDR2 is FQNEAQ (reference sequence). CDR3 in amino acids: CASSSGQLGDYEQYF. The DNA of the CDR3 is TGTGCCAGCAGCTCTGGACAGTTGGGGGACTACGAGCAGTACTTC.

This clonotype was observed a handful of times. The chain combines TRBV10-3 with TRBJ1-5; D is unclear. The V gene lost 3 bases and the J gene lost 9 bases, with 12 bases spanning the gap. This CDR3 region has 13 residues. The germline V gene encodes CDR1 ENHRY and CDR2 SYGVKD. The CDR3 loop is CAISELGPLPQHF. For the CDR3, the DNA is TGTGCCATCAGTGAATTGGGTCCGTTGCCCCAGCATTTT.

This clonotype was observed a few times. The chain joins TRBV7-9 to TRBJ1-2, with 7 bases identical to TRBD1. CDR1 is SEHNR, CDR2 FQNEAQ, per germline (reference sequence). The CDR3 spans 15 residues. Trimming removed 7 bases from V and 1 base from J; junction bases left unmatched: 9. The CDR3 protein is CASKKQGTGNYGYTF. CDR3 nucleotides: TGTGCCAGCAAGAAACAGGGGACCGGTAACTATGGCTACACCTTC.

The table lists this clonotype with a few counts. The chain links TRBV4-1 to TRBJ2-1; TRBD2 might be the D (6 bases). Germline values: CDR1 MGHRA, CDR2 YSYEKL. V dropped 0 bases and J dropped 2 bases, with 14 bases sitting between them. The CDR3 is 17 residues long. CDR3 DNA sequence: TGCGCCAGCAGCCAAGAGGTCCCGGGAGTTACCTACAATGAGCAGTTCTTC. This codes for CASSQEVPGVTYNEQFF.

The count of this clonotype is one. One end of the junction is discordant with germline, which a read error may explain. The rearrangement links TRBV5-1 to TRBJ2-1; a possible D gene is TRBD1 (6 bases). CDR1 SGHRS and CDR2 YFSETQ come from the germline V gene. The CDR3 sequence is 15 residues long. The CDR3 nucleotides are TGCGCCGGCAGCCGCCCAGGGGCGACCTACAATGAGCAGTTCTTC. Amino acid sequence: CAGSRPGATYNEQFF.

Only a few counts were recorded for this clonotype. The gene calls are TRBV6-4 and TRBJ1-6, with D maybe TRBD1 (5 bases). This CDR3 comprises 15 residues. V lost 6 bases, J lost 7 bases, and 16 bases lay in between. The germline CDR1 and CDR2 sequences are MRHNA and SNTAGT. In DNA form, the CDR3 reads TGTGCCAGCAGCCGATGGGGGACGGAGAATTCACCCCTCCACTTT. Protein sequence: CASSRWGTENSPLHF.

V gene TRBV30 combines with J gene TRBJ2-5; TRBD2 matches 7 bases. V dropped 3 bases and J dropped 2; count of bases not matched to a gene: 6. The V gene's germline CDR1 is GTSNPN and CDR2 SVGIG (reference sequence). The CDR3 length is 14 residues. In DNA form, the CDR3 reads TGTGCCTGGAGATGGTGGGGAGGGCAAGAGACCCAGTACTTC. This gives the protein CAWRWWGGQETQYF.

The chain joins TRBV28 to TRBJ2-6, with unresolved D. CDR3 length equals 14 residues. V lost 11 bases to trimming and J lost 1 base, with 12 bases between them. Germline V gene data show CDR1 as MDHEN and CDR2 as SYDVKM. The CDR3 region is CAHEPSSGANVLTF. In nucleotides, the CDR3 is TGTGCCCACGAACCTTCGTCTGGGGCCAACGTCCTGACTTTC.

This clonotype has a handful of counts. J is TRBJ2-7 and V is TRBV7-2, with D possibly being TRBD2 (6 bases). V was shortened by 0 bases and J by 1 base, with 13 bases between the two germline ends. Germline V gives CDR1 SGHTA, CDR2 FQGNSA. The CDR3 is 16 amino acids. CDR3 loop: CASSLAFGTQSYEQYF. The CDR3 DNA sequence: TGTGCCAGCAGCTTAGCGTTCGGGACTCAATCCTACGAGCAGTACTTC.

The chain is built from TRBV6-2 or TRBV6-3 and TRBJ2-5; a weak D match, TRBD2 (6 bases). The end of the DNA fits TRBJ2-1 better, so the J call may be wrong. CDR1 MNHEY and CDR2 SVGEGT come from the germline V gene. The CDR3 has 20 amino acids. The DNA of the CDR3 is TGTGCCAGCAGTTTCACCACCCAAACACTAGCATCCGGAAAGGGCCATGAGCAGTTCTTC. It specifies CASSFTTQTLASGKGHEQFF.

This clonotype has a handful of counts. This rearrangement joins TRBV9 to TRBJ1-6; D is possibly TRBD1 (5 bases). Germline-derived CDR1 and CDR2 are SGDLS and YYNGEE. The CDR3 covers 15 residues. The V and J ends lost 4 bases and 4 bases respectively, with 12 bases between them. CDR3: CASSSPGDYNSPLHF. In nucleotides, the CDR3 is TGTGCCAGCAGCAGCCCGGGGGATTATAATTCACCCCTCCACTTT.

CDR3 loop: CASSLGPRTTNTEAFF. DNA of the CDR3: TGTGCCAGCAGCTTAGGCCCCCGAACCACGAACACTGAAGCTTTCTTT. The chain combines TRBV7-8 with TRBJ1-1; D is undetermined. V was clipped by 1 base and J by 1 base, with 13 bases between them. Germline V gene data show CDR1 as SGHVS and CDR2 as FQNEAQ. This CDR3 contains 16 residues.

CDR3 in DNA: TGCAGTGCTCCTTCCCGGGACTCCTTTTACTACGAGCAGTACTTC. Protein product: CSAPSRDSFYYEQYF. V is TRBV20-1 and J is TRBJ2-7; D might be TRBD2 (6 bases). This CDR3 comprises 15 residues. Between the trimmed V and J ends, which lost 5 bases and 3 bases, there was a span of 20 bases. CDR1 is DFQATT and CDR2 is SNEGSKA in the germline V gene (reference sequence).

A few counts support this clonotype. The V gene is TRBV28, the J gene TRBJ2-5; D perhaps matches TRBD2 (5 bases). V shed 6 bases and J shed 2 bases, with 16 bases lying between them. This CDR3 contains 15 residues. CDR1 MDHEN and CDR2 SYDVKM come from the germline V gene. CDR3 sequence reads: CASSSPRGQQETQYF. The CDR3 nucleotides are TGTGCCAGCAGCTCCCCCCGCGGGCAGCAAGAGACCCAGTACTTC.

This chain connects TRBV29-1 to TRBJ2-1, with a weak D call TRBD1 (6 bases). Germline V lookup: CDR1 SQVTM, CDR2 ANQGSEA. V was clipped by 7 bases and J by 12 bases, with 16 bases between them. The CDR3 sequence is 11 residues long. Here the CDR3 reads CSATGTIGQFF. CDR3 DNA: TGCAGCGCCACAGGGACAATAGGGCAGTTCTTC.